Detailed here is one TCR beta chain. Its cognate antigen is unknown. This CDR3 has 11 amino acids. V was pared by 6 bases and J by 5 bases, with 5 bases between. Per germline, CDR1 MNHNY and CDR2 SVGAGI (reference sequence). Semi-nested PCR with Nested Universal Primer A followed constant-region reverse priming of full-length variable regions. One entry per CDR3 protein, called by TCRdb with MiXCR from the 5' RACE reads. Seen here are tens of thousands of distinct CDR3 sequences, 28% observed once, and the top ten hold roughly 3.3%. CD4+CD45RO+CD25- cells were isolated as memory CD4+ T cells. Broader study findings: Whole repertoires were not studied in the larger cohort, only one V-J beta rearrangement. Greatest tumor Treg TCR overlap was with tumor naive CD4+ cells.

The clonotype originates from a female donor with breast cancer. Sequencing input: tumor-infiltrating memory CD4+ T cells sorted from the breast tumor. Described subset: memory CD4+ T cells, CD4+CD45RO+CD25-. This chain joins TRBV6-6 and TRBJ1-5; D not certain. CDR3 sequence: CASRGYQPQHF. The CDR3 nucleotides read TGTGCCAGCAGGGGGTATCAGCCCCAGCATTTT.